The rows below give T cell receptor beta chains drawn from one sample of a study of blood T cell repertoires in COVID-19. Some clones are missing from TCRdb's copy, which holds only in-frame ones; the method was immunoSEQ multiplex PCR. The table records about 200,000 clones, 75% to 85% of them present only once. Sequences were obtained from PBMCs or T cells enriched from blood (not recorded which). The receptors were sampled from a man aged 35-49 years who had recovered from COVID-19. The CDR3 runs from the conserved cysteine through the conserved F or W. A D gene is named only where the DNA matches it firmly. Clone size is stated in some rows and not others, as once, few, many or a class when expanded.

V: TRBV10-3
size: -
D: TRBD1
length: 14
J: TRBJ1-1
DNA: TGTGCCATCAGCTTGGGACAGGGGAACACTGAAGCTTTCTTT
CDR3: CAISLGQGNTEAFF

V: TRBV7-2
size: -
D: -
length: 15
J: TRBJ2-7
DNA: TGTGCCAGCAGCTTCCACGGACAGCGATCCTACGAGCAGTACTTC
CDR3: CASSFHGQRSYEQYF

V: TRBV5-1
size: -
D: TRBD2
length: 13
J: TRBJ2-5
DNA: TGCGCCTCCGGCGGGACTATGGTTGAGACCCAGTACTTC
CDR3: CASGGTMVETQYF

V: TRBV7-3
size: -
D: -
length: 13
J: TRBJ2-3
DNA: TGTGCCAGCAGCTTAAGTATCACAGATACGCAGTATTTT
CDR3: CASSLSITDTQYF

V: TRBV5-1
size: -
D: -
length: 15
J: TRBJ2-5
DNA: TGCGCCAGCAGCTTAGGGGAGGAGAGGCAAGAGACCCAGTACTTC
CDR3: CASSLGEERQETQYF

V: TRBV4-2
size: -
D: -
length: 18
J: TRBJ1-5
DNA: TGTGCCAGCAGCCAGAAAATGGGGCAGGGGAATGGAAATCAGCCCCAGCATTTT
CDR3: CASSQKMGQGNGNQPQHF

V: TRBV6-5
size: -
D: -
length: 15
J: TRBJ1-5
DNA: TGTGCCAGCAAGGACAGCCTCAATAGCAATCAGCCCCAGCATTTT
CDR3: CASKDSLNSNQPQHF

V: TRBV5-6
size: few
D: TRBD1
length: 13
J: TRBJ2-3
DNA: TGTGCCAGCAGCCTGGACAGGACAGATACGCAGTATTTT
CDR3: CASSLDRTDTQYF

V: TRBV9
size: -
D: -
length: 16
J: TRBJ1-4
DNA: TGTGCCAGCAGCGTTGGGGAGGTAGTGCCTAATGAAAAACTGTTTTTT
CDR3: CASSVGEVVPNEKLFF

V: TRBV12-3/TRBV12-4
size: -
D: -
length: 13
J: TRBJ1-1
DNA: TGTGCCAGCAGTTTATTCGGAGACACTGAAGCTTTCTTT
CDR3: CASSLFGDTEAFF

V: TRBV5-1
size: -
D: -
length: 15
J: TRBJ2-3
DNA: TGCGCCAGCAGCTCCTATGCGGGTTCGACAGATACGCAGTATTTT
CDR3: CASSSYAGSTDTQYF

V: TRBV7-6
size: -
D: -
length: 13
J: TRBJ1-4
DNA: TGTGCCAGCGGGCGTGTGGGTAATGAAAAACTGTTTTTT
CDR3: CASGRVGNEKLFF

V: TRBV18
size: -
D: -
length: 14
J: TRBJ1-1
DNA: TGTGCCAGCTCACCCCCACTCATGAACACTGAAGCTTTCTTT
CDR3: CASSPPLMNTEAFF

V: TRBV6-5
size: -
D: -
length: 14
J: TRBJ1-2
DNA: TGTGCCAGCAGAATGCTACAGGGCGCCTATGGCTACACCTTC
CDR3: CASRMLQGAYGYTF

V: TRBV27
size: -
D: -
length: 18
J: TRBJ2-6
DNA: TGTGCCAGCAGTTCGCACCCCAGGGGTGGCTCTGGGGCCAACGTCCTGACTTTC
CDR3: CASSSHPRGGSGANVLTF

V: TRBV6-5
size: -
D: TRBD1
length: 14
J: TRBJ1-1
DNA: TGTGCCAGCAGTCGCGGGACAGGGCACTCTGAAGCTTTCTTT
CDR3: CASSRGTGHSEAFF

V: TRBV6-5
size: -
D: -
length: 14
J: TRBJ1-3
DNA: TGTGCCAGCAGCCAAACTAGCTCTGGAAACACCATATATTTT
CDR3: CASSQTSSGNTIYF

V: TRBV24-1
size: once
D: -
length: 13
J: TRBJ2-3
DNA: TGTGCCACCCACACAGGGCGCGCAGATACGCAGTATTTT
CDR3: CATHTGRADTQYF

V: TRBV12-3/TRBV12-4
size: -
D: -
length: 13
J: TRBJ1-1
DNA: TGTGCCAGCAGTTTAGGAGGGAGCACTGAAGCTTTCTTT
CDR3: CASSLGGSTEAFF

V: TRBV19
size: -
D: TRBD2
length: 15
J: TRBJ2-5
DNA: TGTGCCAGTAGTATAATGGCTAGCGGGCCTATCATCCAGTACTTC
CDR3: CASSIMASGPIIQYF

V: TRBV3-1/TRBV3-2
size: -
D: TRBD2
length: 17
J: TRBJ2-1
DNA: TGTGCCAGCAGCCCCAGTATCGGACTAGCGGGAGGCAATGAGCAGTTCTTC
CDR3: CASSPSIGLAGGNEQFF

V: TRBV7-2
size: -
D: TRBD1
length: 14
J: TRBJ1-6
DNA: TGTGCCAGCAGCCGGGACAGGGGTAATTCACCCCTCCACTTT
CDR3: CASSRDRGNSPLHF

V: TRBV13
size: -
D: TRBD1
length: 15
J: TRBJ1-1
DNA: TGTGCCAGCAGCTTCAAGGATACAGGGGGTACTGAAGCTTTCTTT
CDR3: CASSFKDTGGTEAFF

V: TRBV7-3
size: -
D: -
length: 14
J: TRBJ1-6
DNA: TGTGCCAGCAGCTTATCATGGGCCGATTCACCCCTCCACTTT
CDR3: CASSLSWADSPLHF

V: TRBV7-9
size: -
D: TRBD1
length: 16
J: TRBJ2-1
DNA: TGTGCCAGCAGCTTACCTCCCCGGGACAGGTACAATGAGCAGTTCTTC
CDR3: CASSLPPRDRYNEQFF

V: TRBV6-1
size: -
D: -
length: 13
J: TRBJ2-7
DNA: TGTGCCAGCAGTGACCTCAGGGTTTCCGAGCAGTACTTC
CDR3: CASSDLRVSEQYF

V: TRBV28
size: -
D: TRBD2
length: 17
J: TRBJ2-2
DNA: TGTGCCAGCAGTTCACCGAGCGGGAGTGGTAACACCGGGGAGCTGTTTTTT
CDR3: CASSSPSGSGNTGELFF

V: TRBV25-1
size: once
D: -
length: 16
J: TRBJ1-3
DNA: TGTGCCAGCAGTGAGGTTGGCAGCGTCTCTGGAAACACCATATATTTT
CDR3: CASSEVGSVSGNTIYF

V: TRBV9
size: -
D: -
length: 13
J: TRBJ2-7
DNA: TGTGCCAGCAGCGTAGGGGGCAGCTACGAGCAGTACTTC
CDR3: CASSVGGSYEQYF

V: TRBV5-8
size: -
D: TRBD1
length: 14
J: TRBJ1-5
DNA: TGTGCCAGCAGCTTCAGGACAGGGGGACAGCCCCAGCATTTT
CDR3: CASSFRTGGQPQHF

V: TRBV27
size: -
D: -
length: 13
J: TRBJ2-1
DNA: TGTGCCAGCAGCCAGGGACACTACAATGAGCAGTTCTTC
CDR3: CASSQGHYNEQFF

V: TRBV19
size: few
D: -
length: 16
J: TRBJ2-6
DNA: TGTGCCAGTAGTACGATTCAAGCTCCTGGGGCCAACGTCCTGACTTTC
CDR3: CASSTIQAPGANVLTF

V: TRBV27
size: -
D: -
length: 14
J: TRBJ1-2
DNA: TGTGCCAGCAGTTTATCGAGAGGTGGCTATGGCTACACCTTC
CDR3: CASSLSRGGYGYTF

V: TRBV6-5
size: -
D: -
length: 12
J: TRBJ1-1
DNA: TGTGCCAGCAGTTACTCGACCAGGGAAGCTTTCTTT
CDR3: CASSYSTREAFF

V: TRBV11-2
size: -
D: TRBD2
length: 15
J: TRBJ2-3
DNA: TGTGCCAGCAGCCAGAGCGGGAGTGGGTCAGATACGCAGTATTTT
CDR3: CASSQSGSGSDTQYF

V: TRBV5-4
size: -
D: TRBD1
length: 15
J: TRBJ1-2
DNA: TGTGCCAGCAGTTACTTGGGGACAGGGGGCTATGGCTACACCTTC
CDR3: CASSYLGTGGYGYTF

V: TRBV11-1
size: few
D: -
length: 15
J: TRBJ2-7
DNA: TGTGCCAGCAGCTTATCGCTAGCGCCTACCTACGAGCAGTACTTC
CDR3: CASSLSLAPTYEQYF

V: TRBV7-8
size: -
D: -
length: 15
J: TRBJ1-1
DNA: TGTGCCAGCAGCTTAGAGCCAGGAATGAACACTGAAGCTTTCTTT
CDR3: CASSLEPGMNTEAFF

V: TRBV19
size: -
D: TRBD1
length: 17
J: TRBJ1-5
DNA: TGTGCCAGTACCCCCCCACCCGGGACAGGGGATAATCAGCCCCAGCATTTT
CDR3: CASTPPPGTGDNQPQHF

V: TRBV3-1/TRBV3-2
size: -
D: -
length: 13
J: TRBJ2-3
DNA: TGTGCCAGCAGCCTTCCAGGGACAGATACGCAGTATTTT
CDR3: CASSLPGTDTQYF

V: TRBV9
size: -
D: TRBD1
length: 16
J: TRBJ2-1
DNA: TGTGCCAGCAGCGGGCCGGGACAGGGGCTTTACAATGAGCAGTTCTTC
CDR3: CASSGPGQGLYNEQFF